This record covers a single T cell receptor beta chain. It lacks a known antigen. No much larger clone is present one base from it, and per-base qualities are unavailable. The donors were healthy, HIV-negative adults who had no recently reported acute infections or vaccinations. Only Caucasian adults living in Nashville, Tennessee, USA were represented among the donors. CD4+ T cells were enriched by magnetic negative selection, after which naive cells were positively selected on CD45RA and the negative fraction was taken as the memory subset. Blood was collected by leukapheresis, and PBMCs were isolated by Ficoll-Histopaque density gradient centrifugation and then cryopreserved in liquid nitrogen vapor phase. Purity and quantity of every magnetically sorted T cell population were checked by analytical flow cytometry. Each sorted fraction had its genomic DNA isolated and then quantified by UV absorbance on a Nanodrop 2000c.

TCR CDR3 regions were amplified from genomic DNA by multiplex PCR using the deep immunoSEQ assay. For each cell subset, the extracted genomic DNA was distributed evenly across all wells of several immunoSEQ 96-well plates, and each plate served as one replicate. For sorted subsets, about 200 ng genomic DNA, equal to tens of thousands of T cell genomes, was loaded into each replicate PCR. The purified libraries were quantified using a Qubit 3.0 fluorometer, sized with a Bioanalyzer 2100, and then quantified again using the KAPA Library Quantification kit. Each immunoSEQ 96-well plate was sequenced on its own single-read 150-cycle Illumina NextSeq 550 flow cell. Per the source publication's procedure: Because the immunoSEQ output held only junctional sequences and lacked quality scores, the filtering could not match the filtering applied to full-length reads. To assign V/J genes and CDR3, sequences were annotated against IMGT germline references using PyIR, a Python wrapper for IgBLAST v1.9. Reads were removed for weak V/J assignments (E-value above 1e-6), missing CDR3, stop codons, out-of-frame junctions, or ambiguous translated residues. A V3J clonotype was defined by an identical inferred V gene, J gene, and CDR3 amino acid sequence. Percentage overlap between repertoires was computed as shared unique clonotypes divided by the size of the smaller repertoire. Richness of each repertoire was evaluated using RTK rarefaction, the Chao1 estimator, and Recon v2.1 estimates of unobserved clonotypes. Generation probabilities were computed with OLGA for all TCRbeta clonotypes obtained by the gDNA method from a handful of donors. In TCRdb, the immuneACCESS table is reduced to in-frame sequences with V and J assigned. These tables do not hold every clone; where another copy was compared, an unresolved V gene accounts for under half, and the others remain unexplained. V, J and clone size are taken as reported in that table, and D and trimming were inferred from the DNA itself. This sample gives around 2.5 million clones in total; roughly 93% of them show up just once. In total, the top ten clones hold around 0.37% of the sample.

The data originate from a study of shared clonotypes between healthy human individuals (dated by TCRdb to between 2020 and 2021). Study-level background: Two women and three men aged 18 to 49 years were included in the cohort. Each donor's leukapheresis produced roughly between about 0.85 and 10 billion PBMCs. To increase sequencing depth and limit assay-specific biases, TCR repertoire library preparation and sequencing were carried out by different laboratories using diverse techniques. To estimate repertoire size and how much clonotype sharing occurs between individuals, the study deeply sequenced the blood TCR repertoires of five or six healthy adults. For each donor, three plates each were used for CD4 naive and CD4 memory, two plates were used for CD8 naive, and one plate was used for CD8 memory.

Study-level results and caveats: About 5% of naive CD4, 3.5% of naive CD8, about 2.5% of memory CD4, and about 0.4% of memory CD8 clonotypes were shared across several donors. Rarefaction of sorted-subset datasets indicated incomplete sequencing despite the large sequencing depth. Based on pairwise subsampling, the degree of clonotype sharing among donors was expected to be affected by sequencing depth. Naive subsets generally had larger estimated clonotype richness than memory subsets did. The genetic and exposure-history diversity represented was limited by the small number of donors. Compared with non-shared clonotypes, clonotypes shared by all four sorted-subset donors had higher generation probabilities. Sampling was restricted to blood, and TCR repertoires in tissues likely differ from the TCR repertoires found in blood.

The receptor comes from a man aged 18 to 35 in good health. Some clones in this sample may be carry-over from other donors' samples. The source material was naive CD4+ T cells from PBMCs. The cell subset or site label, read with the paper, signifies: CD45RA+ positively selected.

CDR3 sequence: CASSLGGSTYEQYF. The DNA is as follows: TGTGCCAGCAGCTTAGGGGGGTCTACTTACGAGCAGTACTTC. Rearrangement joined TRBV11-3 to TRBJ2-7, with the D call tentatively TRBD1 or TRBD2, each fitting 5 bases. At the junction V is shortened by 1 base and J by 4 bases, with 11 bases in between. The CDR3 has 14 amino acids, counting the end cysteine and phenylalanine. The CDR3 DNA has 42 bases and is translated from base 1. The germline V gene supplies CDR1 SGHNT and CDR2 YENEEA.